This T cell receptor beta chain was sequenced in a study of regulatory T cells in long-lasting Graves disease listed by TCRdb under 2021. With regard to the full study: Persistent Graves' disease meant more than 5 years of antithyroid drug treatment with TSH receptor autoantibodies that stayed positive. Patients with persistent Graves' disease were compared with patients with newly diagnosed Graves' disease using TCR sequencing and RNA sequencing of peripheral blood. The study took place in China and was registered as a clinical trial. A total of approximately 35 samples underwent TCR sequencing: around 13 from persistent and roughly 20 from newly diagnosed Graves' disease patients. On average, persistent Graves' disease patients in the clinical cohort had been on antithyroid drugs for about 9.3 years.

This clonotype appeared many times. Its antigen is still unknown. Per-base qualities were not stored, and no clone one base away is much larger. The library came from multiplex PCR. Sequencing instrument: Illumina HiSeq 4000. iRepertoire HTBI primers and Arm-PCR amplification of CDR3 regions were used to construct TCR beta libraries. PCR products were gel purified before sequencing. The original pipeline was this. Gene usage analysis of CDR3 amino acid clonotypes used the 60 to 80 TRBV and more than 13 TRBJ segments found across samples. COPE and FqMerger were used to merge the filtered high-quality paired reads into contigs. BLAST was used to align contigs to the IMGT TRBV, TRBD and TRBJ reference genes, and CDR3 was defined following IMGT. Highly expanded clones were defined as clonotypes with a frequency above 0.1%. Shannon entropy served as the measure of repertoire diversity, while the Gini coefficient captured V-J evenness. A clonotype was considered public if more than one individual shared it. The public reads were quality trimmed at Q25 with fastp and then assembled into clones with MiXCR by TCRdb, keeping productive beta chains. Under each unique CDR3 protein, matching rows form one entry showing the most common genes and DNA. The V and J calls reflect TCRdb's pipeline rather than the authors' work. A total of 450,000 or so distinct CDR3 sequences appear in this sample, roughly 20% of them only once. Jointly, the top ten make up 6.5% to 10% of the sample.

For CDR1 and CDR2, the germline V gene lists MDHEN and SYDVKM. The CDR3 measures 14 amino acids from cysteine to phenylalanine. CDR3 DNA only is kept here, 42 bases in frame from base 1. Relative to germline, V is missing 9 bases and J is missing 3 bases, with 10 bases of the junction outside any gene match. Broad study findings and their caveats: Persistent disease showed preferential use of TRBV28, TRBJ1-2 and TRBJ2-5, whereas newly diagnosed disease favored TRBV20-1 and TRBJ2-1. The study examined only peripheral blood because the primary lesion, thyroid tissue, could not be accessed. Only the TCR beta chain was sequenced and analyzed. Patients with persistent disease shared more public clonotypes (approximately 2,500) than newly diagnosed patients did (roughly 970). The authors acknowledged the small sample size as a limitation that may reduce accuracy. Lower TCR Shannon entropy and fewer highly expanded clones were observed in persistent Graves' disease patients than in newly diagnosed patients, which suggested clonal expansion.

The intended sense of this specimen's time point label: persistent/refractory GD, antithyroid drugs over 5 years with positive TRAb. For both TCR sequencing and RNA sequencing, RNA was extracted from PBMCs using TRIzol. The diagnosis of Graves' disease was made according to American Thyroid Association guidelines. Recruitment of patients was carried out at an endocrinology department in Xi'an, China. From each patient, about 9 milliliters of peripheral blood was collected into an EDTA anticoagulant tube. Ficoll Paque Plus density gradient separation was used to isolate PBMCs, and no further T cell sorting was done. RNA quality was checked with an Agilent 2100 Bioanalyzer and agarose gel, and concentration with a NanoDrop 2000.

The chain is assembled from TRBV28 and TRBJ2-7, with TRBD1 identical over 8 junction bases. The TCR was taken from a female donor with Graves disease. Sequencing was performed on peripheral blood mononuclear cells (PBMCs), taken when the disease was refractory, from a patient treated with antithyroid drugs. CDR3 reads: CASGFRGRGYEQYF. The base sequence is TGTGCCAGTGGCTTCAGGGGGCGAGGCTACGAGCAGTACTTC. The CDR3 plus the reference TRBV28 and TRBJ2-7 genes for the other parts give the full variable domain: DVKVTQSSRYLVKRTGEKVFLECVQDMDHENMFWYRQDPGLGLRLIYFSYDVKMKEKGDIPEGYSVSREKKERFSLILESASTNQTSMYLCASGFRGRGYEQYFGPGTRLTVT.